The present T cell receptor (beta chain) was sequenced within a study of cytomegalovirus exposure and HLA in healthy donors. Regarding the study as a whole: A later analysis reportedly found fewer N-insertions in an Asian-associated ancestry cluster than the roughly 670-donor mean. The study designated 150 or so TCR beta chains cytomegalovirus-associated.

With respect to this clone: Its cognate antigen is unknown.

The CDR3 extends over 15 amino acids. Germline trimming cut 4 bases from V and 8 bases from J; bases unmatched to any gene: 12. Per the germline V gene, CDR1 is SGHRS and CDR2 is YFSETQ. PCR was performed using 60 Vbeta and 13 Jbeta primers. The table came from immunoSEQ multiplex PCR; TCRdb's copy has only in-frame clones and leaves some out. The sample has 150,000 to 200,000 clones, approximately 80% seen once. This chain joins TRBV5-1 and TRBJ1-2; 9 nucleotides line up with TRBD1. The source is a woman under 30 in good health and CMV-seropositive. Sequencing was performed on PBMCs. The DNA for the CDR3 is TGCGCCAGCAGCCGACTACAGGGGGCGTCAGACGGCTACACCTTC. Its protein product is CASSRLQGASDGYTF.